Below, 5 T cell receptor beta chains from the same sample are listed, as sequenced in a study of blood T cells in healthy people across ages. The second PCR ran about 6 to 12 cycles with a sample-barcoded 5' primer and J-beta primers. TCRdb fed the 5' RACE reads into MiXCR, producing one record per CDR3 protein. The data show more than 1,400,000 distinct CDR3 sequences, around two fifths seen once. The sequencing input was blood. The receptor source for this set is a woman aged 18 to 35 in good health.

The CDR3 region has the DNA TGCGCCAGCAGTGCACCTATGCGACTCGTCTACAATGAGCAGTACTTC. Translated, it gives CASSAPMRLVYNEQYF. V usage is TRBV10-2 and J usage is TRBJ2-1, with D hard to call. Gene TRBJ2-7 matches the end of the DNA better, so the J call may be wrong. The CDR3 runs to 16 residues. Germline V CDR1 and CDR2: WSHSY, SAAADI.

CDR3: CATSDGGTGSGANVLTF. CDR3 coding DNA: TGTGCCACCAGTGACGGGGGGACAGGGTCTGGGGCCAACGTCCTGACTTTC. This rearrangement joins TRBV24-1 to TRBJ2-6; 9 bases agree with TRBD1. Germline V CDR1 and CDR2: KGHDR, SFDVKD. This CDR3 has 17 residues. V gave up 4 bases and J gave up 1 base; unmatched junction bases: 4.

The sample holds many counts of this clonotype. The CDR3 protein is CASSLRLPDTGELFF. The CDR3 nucleotides read TGTGCCAGCAGCTTAAGGTTGCCCGACACCGGGGAGCTGTTTTTT. The chain combines TRBV7-2 with TRBJ2-2; D remains ambiguous. This CDR3 region has 15 residues. Per the germline V gene, CDR1 is SGHTA and CDR2 is FQGNSA. V dropped 2 bases and J dropped 3 bases, with 10 bases sitting between them.

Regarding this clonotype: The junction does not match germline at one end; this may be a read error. CDR3: CSALHGGAGNGQFF. CDR3 nucleotides: TGCAGTGCCCTACACGGGGGGGCGGGTAATGGGCAGTTCTTC. The chain is built from TRBV20-1 and TRBJ2-1, with 8 bases identical to TRBD2. Looked up from germline, CDR1 is DFQATT and CDR2 is SNEGSKA (reference sequence). There are 14 residues in the CDR3.

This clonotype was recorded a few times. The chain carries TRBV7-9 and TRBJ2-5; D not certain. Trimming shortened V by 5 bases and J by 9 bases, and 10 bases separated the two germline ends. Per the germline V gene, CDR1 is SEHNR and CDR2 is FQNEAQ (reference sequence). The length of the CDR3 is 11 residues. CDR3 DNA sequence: TGTGCCAGCAGCGACGCGGACGCCCAGTACTTC. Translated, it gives CASSDADAQYF.